What follows describes a single T cell receptor (beta chain). This sample was included in a study of human T cells and chemical hapten exposure. Time point given: patch test 3, about 24 weeks after DPC sensitization. Sample treatment: therapeutic diphenylcyclopropenone sensitization with weekly scalp DPC. A single record per CDR3 protein comes from TCRdb applying MiXCR to the RACE reads. The data contain 110,000 or so distinct CDR3 sequences, 34% of them singletons. Sequenced material: whole blood, taken in connection with sensitization to the hapten diphenylcyclopropenone (DPC). The receptor's source is a man aged 40-49 years with alopecia areata. Some clones in this sample may be carry-over from other donors' samples.

CDR3: CASSLGLGTPYEQYF. The CDR3 DNA sequence: TGTGCCAGCAGCCTGGGACTAGGAACCCCCTACGAGCAGTACTTC. V is TRBV7-2 and J is TRBJ2-7, with TRBD2 matching 8 bases. The CDR3 is 15 amino acids. The germline CDR1 and CDR2 sequences are SGHTA and FQGNSA. After removal of 5 bases from V and 2 bases from J, the junction contained 8 bases not matched to a gene.